The clone carrying this T cell receptor (beta chain) was picked up a small number of times. Its antigen is unknown. This sample is part of a study of identical twins. The study's findings and limits: Cross-sectional statistical analysis was relied on for the conclusions, without the same donors being followed.

All of the donors were Caucasians in good health. TCRdb fed the 5' RACE reads into MiXCR, producing one record per CDR3 protein. The repertoire has around 490,000 distinct CDR3 sequences, around 22% of them found once; the top ten carry approximately 0.5%. This CDR3 has 9 residues. With 6 bases removed from V and 6 bases from J, the gap between germline ends came to 4 bases. In germline, CDR1 is SGHRS, CDR2 YFSETQ. The data were also submitted as part of a second study, on yellow fever vaccine responses in identical twins.

This TCR derives from a woman aged 18-30 years in good health. The J gene is TRBJ2-7, the V gene TRBV5-1; D remains ambiguous. The specimen was CD4+ T cells sorted from blood. The CDR3 sequence is CASKGEQYV. CDR3 nucleotide sequence: TGCGCCAGCAAGGGCGAGCAGTACGTC.